The rows below give T cell receptor beta chains drawn from one sample of a study of cytomegalovirus exposure and HLA in healthy donors. Repertoires were generated with immunoSEQ multiplex PCR, while TCRdb's copy carries only in-frame clones and drops some. This table has some 120,000 clones, 70% to 80% appearing once. Sequencing was done on a sample of PBMCs. These receptors came from a man younger than 30 in good health and CMV-seronegative. The CDR3 runs from the conserved cysteine through the conserved F or W. A D gene is named only where the DNA matches it firmly. Expanded clones are given a class, and other clones once, few, many or no size at all.

V gene	J gene	D gene	clone size	CDR3 protein	CDR3 DNA
TRBV2	TRBJ2-7	TRBD2	NA	CASSEGLAGYEQYF	TGTGCCAGCAGTGAAGGACTAGCGGGCTACGAGCAGTACTTC
TRBV9	TRBJ2-7	TRBD1	NA	CASSPRDRSSYEQYF	TGTGCCAGCAGCCCTCGGGACAGGAGCTCCTACGAGCAGTACTTC
TRBV6-5	TRBJ2-7	TRBD1	NA	CASSADRGASYEQYF	TGTGCCAGCAGTGCGGACAGGGGGGCTAGCTACGAGCAGTACTTC
TRBV18	TRBJ1-1	NA	NA	CASSPGADAMNTEAFF	TGTGCCAGCTCACCAGGGGCCGATGCAATGAACACTGAAGCTTTCTTT
TRBV7-3	TRBJ2-3	TRBD2	NA	CASSIGTSPDTQYF	TGTGCCAGCAGCATTGGGACTAGTCCAGATACGCAGTATTTT
TRBV28	TRBJ2-7	NA	NA	CASSLRLDSSYEQYF	TGTGCCAGCAGCCTCAGGTTGGATAGCTCCTACGAGCAGTACTTC
TRBV2	TRBJ2-2	TRBD1	NA	CASSGSGGRNTGELFF	TGTGCCAGCAGTGGGTCAGGGGGCCGGAACACCGGGGAGCTGTTTTTT
TRBV11-2	TRBJ2-1	NA	NA	CASSQTRSNEQFF	TGTGCCAGCAGCCAGACTAGAAGCAATGAGCAGTTCTTC
TRBV19	TRBJ1-5	TRBD1	NA	CASSIPGQEPRTQHF	TGTGCCAGTAGTATCCCCGGACAGGAGCCTCGGACCCAGCATTTT
TRBV9	TRBJ2-5	TRBD2	NA	CASSVDVGGIQETQYF	TGTGCCAGCAGCGTAGATGTGGGAGGGATACAAGAGACCCAGTACTTC
TRBV7-7	TRBJ2-1	TRBD2	NA	CASSPGSAGTSGRAQFF	TGTGCCAGCAGTCCCGGCTCCGCCGGGACTAGCGGGAGGGCCCAGTTCTTC
TRBV6-5	TRBJ2-5	NA	NA	CASSLGQLRDETQYF	TGTGCCAGCAGTTTAGGACAGCTTCGCGATGAGACCCAGTACTTC
TRBV19	TRBJ1-1	TRBD1	NA	CASNTGGTEAFF	TGTGCCAGTAATACAGGGGGCACTGAAGCTTTCTTT
TRBV19	TRBJ2-7	TRBD1	NA	CASSIARDRGYEQYF	TGTGCCAGTAGTATCGCCCGGGACAGGGGCTACGAGCAGTACTTC
TRBV5-8	TRBJ2-2	TRBD1	once	CASSMGQVNTGELFF	TGTGCCAGCAGCATGGGACAGGTGAACACCGGGGAGCTGTTTTTT
TRBV1	TRBJ1-2	NA	NA	CTSNQEGGSQFNYGYTF	TGCACCAGCAACCAGGAGGGGGGGAGCCAATTTAACTATGGCTACACCTTC
TRBV18	TRBJ1-4	TRBD1	NA	CASSPRDRGNEKLFF	TGTGCCAGCTCACCAAGGGACAGGGGTAATGAAAAACTGTTTTTT
TRBV27	TRBJ2-7	TRBD1	NA	CASSLGTGLGYEQYF	TGTGCCAGCAGTTTAGGGACAGGGCTCGGGTACGAGCAGTACTTC
TRBV7-3	TRBJ2-1	NA	NA	CASSLTKGVGDEQFF	TGTGCCAGCAGCTTAACAAAGGGGGTAGGTGATGAGCAGTTCTTC
TRBV5-1	TRBJ2-1	TRBD1	few	CASSLGQGAEQFF	TGCGCCAGCAGCTTGGGACAGGGGGCCGAGCAGTTCTTC
TRBV19	TRBJ2-7	NA	NA	CASSIERSYEQYF	TGTGCCAGTAGTATAGAGCGGAGCTACGAGCAGTACTTC
TRBV11-3	TRBJ2-5	TRBD1	NA	CASSSNRGRQETQYF	TGTGCCAGCAGCTCAAACAGGGGTAGGCAAGAGACCCAGTACTTC
TRBV19	TRBJ2-7	TRBD2	once	CASRLAGSYEQYF	TGTGCCAGTAGACTAGCGGGGTCCTACGAGCAGTACTTC
TRBV10-3	TRBJ2-5	TRBD2	NA	CAISETSGTETQYF	TGTGCCATCAGTGAGACTAGCGGGACAGAGACCCAGTACTTC
TRBV6-1	TRBJ1-3	TRBD1	NA	CASSEYRDRGNTIYF	TGTGCCAGCAGTGAATACCGGGACAGAGGAAACACCATATATTTT
TRBV6-6	TRBJ2-1	TRBD1	NA	CASSYLITGGGEQFF	TGTGCCAGCAGTTATCTCATCACAGGGGGAGGTGAGCAGTTCTTC
TRBV27	TRBJ2-7	NA	NA	CASSLQQGRYEQYF	TGTGCCAGCAGTCTCCAGCAGGGGCGCTACGAGCAGTACTTC
TRBV29-1	TRBJ1-2	NA	NA	CSAAIMGVYGYTF	TGCAGCGCCGCGATAATGGGAGTCTATGGCTACACCTTC
TRBV5-1	TRBJ2-7	TRBD1	NA	CASSLAPGQGAYEQYF	TGCGCCAGCAGCTTGGCTCCGGGACAGGGGGCCTACGAGCAGTACTTC
TRBV7-9	TRBJ2-7	NA	NA	CASSQRGGVLAASLEQYF	TGTGCCAGCAGTCAGAGAGGTGGGGTACTAGCCGCTTCCTTGGAGCAGTACTTC
TRBV2	TRBJ2-1	NA	NA	CASSTGSPSYNEQFF	TGTGCCAGCAGTACCGGGAGCCCGTCCTACAATGAGCAGTTCTTC
TRBV10-3	TRBJ2-1	TRBD2	NA	CAISGLAGDDEQFF	TGTGCCATCAGTGGACTAGCGGGAGACGACGAGCAGTTCTTC
TRBV27	TRBJ1-2	NA	NA	CASSYGVNYGYTF	TGTGCCAGCAGTTACGGGGTTAACTATGGCTACACCTTC
TRBV28	TRBJ1-2	TRBD1	NA	CASSRQGEYGYTF	TGTGCCAGCAGCCGGCAGGGGGAGTATGGCTACACCTTC
TRBV10-2	TRBJ2-5	NA	NA	CASTWTGEQLGDQYF	TGCGCCAGCACTTGGACCGGGGAACAGTTGGGAGACCAGTACTTC
TRBV5-1	TRBJ2-5	TRBD1	NA	CASSPGQGAATGGPGETQYF	TGCGCCAGCAGCCCCGGACAGGGGGCTGCCACGGGAGGGCCCGGGGAGACCCAGTACTTC
TRBV5-6	TRBJ2-1	TRBD2	NA	CASSPSVGGLSSYNEQFF	TGTGCCAGCAGCCCCAGTGTGGGAGGGTTGAGCTCCTACAATGAGCAGTTCTTC
TRBV6-4	TRBJ1-4	NA	NA	CASSDRHAPNEKLFF	TGTGCCAGCAGTGACAGACACGCTCCTAATGAAAAACTGTTTTTT
TRBV7-9	TRBJ1-4	NA	NA	CASSPPSGLGEKLFF	TGTGCCAGCAGCCCCCCCAGCGGTCTTGGAGAAAAACTGTTTTTT
TRBV7-6	TRBJ1-4	TRBD1	once	CASSLRTGISEKLFF	TGTGCCAGCAGCTTACGGACAGGGATAAGCGAAAAACTGTTTTTT
TRBV5-1	TRBJ2-4	TRBD1	NA	CASSLGDRGRQIQYF	TGCGCCAGCAGCTTGGGGGACAGGGGGCGTCAGATTCAGTACTTC
TRBV30	TRBJ2-1	TRBD1	NA	CAWRGTDRPGYNEQFF	TGTGCCTGGAGGGGGACAGACCGACCTGGGTACAATGAGCAGTTCTTC
TRBV5-1	TRBJ1-5	NA	once	CASSPGDGNQPQHF	TGCGCCAGCAGCCCAGGTGATGGCAATCAGCCCCAGCATTTT
TRBV4-2	TRBJ2-4	TRBD2	NA	CASSHSETSGRNIQYF	TGTGCCAGCAGCCATTCAGAAACTAGCGGGAGAAACATTCAGTACTTC
TRBV2	TRBJ2-2	TRBD2	NA	CASSDGSGVTGELFF	TGTGCCAGCAGTGATGGGAGCGGGGTGACCGGGGAGCTGTTTTTT
TRBV15	TRBJ2-7	NA	NA	CATSRAVPTGEQYF	TGTGCCACCAGCAGAGCCGTTCCTACCGGCGAGCAGTACTTC
TRBV25-1	TRBJ1-6	NA	NA	CASSELRSSYNSPLHF	TGTGCCAGCAGTGAATTAAGGAGCTCCTATAATTCACCCCTCCACTTT
TRBV15	TRBJ2-1	TRBD2	NA	CATSRASGVGNEQFF	TGTGCCACCAGCAGAGCTAGCGGGGTAGGAAATGAGCAGTTCTTC
TRBV13	TRBJ2-3	NA	NA	CASSLPRGADTQYF	TGTGCCAGCAGCCTACCCCGGGGAGCAGATACGCAGTATTTT
TRBV10-2	TRBJ2-3	NA	NA	CASKEGGRGTDTQYF	TGCGCCAGCAAAGAGGGAGGCCGCGGCACAGATACGCAGTATTTT